Each of the 26 T cell receptor beta chains below was sequenced from the same sample in a study of T cells in Graves' hyperthyroidism and ophthalmopathy. TCR beta CDR3 regions were amplified from RNA transcripts. TCR CDR3 underwent first-round RT-PCR with the HTBI primer set. Using its own MiXCR run on the multiplex PCR reads, TCRdb lists one record per CDR3 protein. The sample holds hundreds of thousands of distinct CDR3 sequences, approximately 13% seen once. What was sequenced was blood. These receptors all come from a woman in her twenties or thirties with Graves' hyperthyroidism that later progressed to Graves' ophthalmopathy.

This clonotype was observed many times. This sequence joins TRBV12-3 or TRBV12-4 and TRBJ1-2; 7 bases line up with TRBD1. V dropped 3 bases and J dropped 7; count of bases not matched to a gene: 5. This CDR3 spans 13 amino acids. The CDR3 DNA is TGTGCCAGCAGTTTCACAGGGGTTAGTGGCTACACCTTC. It translates to CASSFTGVSGYTF.

The chain couples TRBV19 to TRBJ1-2; tentative D call: TRBD1 (6 bases). Germline CDR1 and CDR2: LNHDA and SQIVND (reference sequence). Trimming removed 4 bases at V and 4 bases at J, with 16 bases between. The CDR3 sequence is 15 residues long. CDR3 DNA: TGTGCCAGTAGTACCCCCGGGGACATCTTCTATGGCTACACCTTC. Its translation is CASSTPGDIFYGYTF. The whole variable domain, filled in from reference TRBV19 and TRBJ1-2, reads DGGITQSPKYLFRKEGQNVTLSCEQNLNHDAMYWYRQDPGQGLRLIYYSQIVNDFQKGDIAEGYSVSREKKESFPLTVTSAQKNPTAFYLCASSTPGDIFYGYTFGSGTRLTVV.

This clonotype was observed at least ten times. The chain links TRBV19 to TRBJ2-7; tentatively, D is TRBD2 (6 bases). The V gene's germline CDR1 is LNHDA and CDR2 SQIVND (reference sequence). Trimming pared 9 bases from V and 1 base from J, leaving 13 bases between. There are 13 residues in the CDR3. The DNA for the CDR3 is TGTGCCAGCACGGGGGAAGGGTCCTACGAGCAGTACTTC. It specifies CASTGEGSYEQYF. Variable domain in full (rest from reference TRBV19 and TRBJ2-7): DGGITQSPKYLFRKEGQNVTLSCEQNLNHDAMYWYRQDPGQGLRLIYYSQIVNDFQKGDIAEGYSVSREKKESFPLTVTSAQKNPTAFYLCASTGEGSYEQYFGPGTRLTVT.

The table lists this clonotype with many counts. The J gene is TRBJ2-7, the V gene TRBV18; 12 nucleotides match TRBD2. Germline assignment: CDR1 KGHSH and CDR2 LQKENI. Trimming at V came to 2 bases and at J to 6 bases, leaving 5 bases not matched to a gene. The CDR3 extends over 15 amino acids. This CDR3 is CASSPGLAGGAEQYF. CDR3 bases: TGTGCCAGCTCACCAGGCCTAGCGGGAGGGGCCGAGCAGTACTTC.

This chain uses TRBV6-5 with TRBJ1-6; the D gene is possibly TRBD1 (6 bases). This CDR3 has 16 residues. CDR1 and CDR2 (germline): MNHEY, SVGAGI. Trimming shortened V by 2 bases and J by 8 bases, and 16 bases separated the two germline ends. CDR3 loop: CASSYPPRGGDSPLHF. Written as DNA, the CDR3 is TGTGCCAGCAGTTACCCACCCAGGGGAGGCGATTCACCCCTCCACTTT.

The chain is built from TRBV7-3 and TRBJ2-1, with 8 bases aligning to TRBD2. The length of the CDR3 is 16 residues. Per germline, CDR1 SGHTA and CDR2 FQGTGA. The V gene end was trimmed by 5 bases and the J gene end by 8 bases; junction bases not matched to a gene: 14. The CDR3 DNA is TGTGCCAGCAGCCCCGACGGGGGGGACCCCGGTTATGAGCAGTTCTTC. It translates to CASSPDGGDPGYEQFF.

This chain uses TRBV28 with TRBJ2-5, with 9 bases lining up with TRBD1. The germline V gene has CDR1 MDHEN and CDR2 SYDVKM. V lost 6 bases to trimming and J lost 6 bases; unmatched junction nucleotides: 5. There are 13 residues in the CDR3. The CDR3 sequence: CASRYRGLKTQYF. CDR3 DNA: TGTGCCAGCAGGTACAGGGGGCTGAAGACCCAGTACTTC.

Concerning this clonotype: Given a much more abundant clone one base away, this may be a read error. V and J are TRBV7-2 and TRBJ2-1; D possibly corresponds to TRBD2 (6 bases). The germline gives CDR1 SGHTA, CDR2 FQGNSA. CDR3 size: 15 residues. This CDR3 reads CASSLHSGLYSEQFF. The CDR3 nucleotides read TGTGCCAGCAGCTTACACAGCGGGTTATACAGTGAGCAGTTCTTC.

This clonotype was recorded at least ten times. This rearrangement joins TRBV2 to TRBJ1-2; TRBD1 matches 8 bases. V shed 8 bases and J 4 bases; nucleotides not matched to a gene: 24. CDR3 length: 19 amino acids. CDR1 SNHLY and CDR2 FYNNEI come from the germline V gene. The DNA for the CDR3 is TGTGCCAGCTCTGATACTAAGGACAGGGCGCCTTCGAGAATCTATGGCTACACCTTC. This gives the protein CASSDTKDRAPSRIYGYTF.

This clonotype was counted at least ten times. The genes are TRBV27 and TRBJ1-4, with D possibly being TRBD1 (5 bases). CDR1 is MNHEY and CDR2 is SMNVEV in the germline V gene (reference sequence). There are 14 residues in the CDR3. V gave up 5 bases and J gave up 0 bases, with 7 bases separating them. The CDR3 DNA reads TGTGCCAGCAGTCCCAGGGCAACTAATGAAAAACTGTTTTTT. This codes for CASSPRATNEKLFF. Drawing the rest from reference TRBV27 and TRBJ1-4, the complete variable domain is EAQVTQNPRYLITVTGKKLTVTCSQNMNHEYMSWYRQDPGLGLRQIYYSMNVEVTDKGDVPEGYKVSRKEKRNFPLILESPSPNQTSLYFCASSPRATNEKLFFGSGTQLSVL.

Many counts were recorded for this clonotype. The chain employs TRBV5-1 and TRBJ1-5; perhaps TRBD1 as D (6 bases). Per the germline V gene, CDR1 is SGHRS and CDR2 is YFSETQ. The CDR3 is 15 residues long. The V gene lost 0 bases and the J gene lost 1 base, with 8 bases spanning the gap. CDR3 in amino acids: CASSLAGQSNQPQHF. CDR3 bases: TGCGCCAGCAGCTTGGCGGGACAAAGCAATCAGCCCCAGCATTTT.

CDR3 residues: CASSQIIGGSQPQHF. The CDR3 nucleotides read TGCGCCAGCAGCCAAATTATAGGGGGCAGTCAGCCCCAGCATTTT. The J gene is TRBJ1-5, the V gene TRBV4-1; TRBD1 aligns across 7 bases. The CDR3 loop spans 15 amino acids. Trimming removed 2 bases from V and 6 bases from J; junction bases left unmatched: 7. Germline V gives CDR1 MGHRA, CDR2 YSYEKL.

This sequence joins TRBV12-3 or TRBV12-4 and TRBJ1-1, with D tentatively TRBD1 (5 bases). The CDR3 covers 11 residues. V lost 6 bases and J 6 bases, leaving 8 bases between the germline ends. Written as DNA, the CDR3 is TGTGCCAGCAGCCGGGGGTCTGAAGCTTTCTTT. It is translated as CASSRGSEAFF.

The table lists this clonotype with a few counts. This chain connects TRBV24-1 to TRBJ2-2, with TRBD2 identical over 7 bases. J was trimmed by 9 bases and V by 3 bases; bases with no gene match: 6. Germline loops: CDR1 KGHDR, CDR2 SFDVKD. This CDR3 spans 14 amino acids. CDR3 loop: CATSDASGARELFF. Here the CDR3 DNA reads TGTGCCACCAGTGATGCCAGCGGGGCGCGGGAGCTGTTTTTT.

The table lists this clonotype with many counts. The chain links TRBV11-3 to TRBJ2-1; a possible D gene is TRBD2 (5 bases). The CDR3 consists of 18 residues. V shed 4 bases and J shed 0 bases, with 19 bases lying between them. The germline gives CDR1 SGHNT, CDR2 YENEEA. The CDR3 DNA is TGTGCCAGCAGCTACGCCCCTGGAGCGGATTTCTCCTACAATGAGCAGTTCTTC. This translates into CASSYAPGADFSYNEQFF.

This clonotype was seen many times. This chain joins TRBV12-3 or TRBV12-4 and TRBJ1-2, with 8 nucleotides matching TRBD1. CDR3 length: 16 residues. V trimming: 5 bases; J trimming: 2 bases; junction bases outside the gene matches: 10. Written as DNA, the CDR3 is TGTGCCAGCAGTCCGTCTGGACAGGGAGGGAACTATGGCTACACCTTC. It codes for CASSPSGQGGNYGYTF.

This clonotype was seen repeatedly, ten times or more. The chain recombines TRBV12-5 with TRBJ2-1; TRBD2 agrees at 9 bases. J gave up 6 bases and V 1 base, and 1 base lay outside the gene matches. CDR1 and CDR2 from the germline V gene are LGHNT and FRNRAP. The CDR3 length is 14 residues. The chain's CDR3 is CASGLGLAANEQFF. CDR3 DNA: TGTGCTAGTGGTTTGGGACTAGCGGCCAATGAGCAGTTCTTC.

For this clonotype: With a much larger clone just one base away, this may be a read error. The chain joins TRBV27 to TRBJ2-3; D remains ambiguous. This CDR3 has 11 residues. V was clipped by 4 bases and J by 8 bases, with 7 bases between them. Germline assignment: CDR1 MNHEY and CDR2 SMNVEV (reference sequence). CDR3 sequence (DNA): TGTGCCAGCAGTTACTCAGGTACGCAGTATTTT. Encoded protein: CASSYSGTQYF.

Only a few counts were recorded for this clonotype. The chain has TRBV27 and TRBJ1-1, with D maybe TRBD1 (6 bases). CDR1 is MNHEY, CDR2 SMNVEV, per germline (reference sequence). The V and J ends lost 6 bases and 0 bases respectively, with 8 bases between them. This CDR3 has 13 residues. The CDR3 sequence: CASRDRLNTEAFF. DNA for the CDR3: TGTGCCAGCAGGGACAGATTGAACACTGAAGCTTTCTTT.

This clonotype was counted ten times or more. This chain joins TRBV24-1 and TRBJ2-5, with D possibly matching TRBD1 (5 bases). Germline CDR1 and CDR2: KGHDR and SFDVKD. The CDR3 totals 13 residues. V was pared by 5 bases and J by 1 base, with 7 bases between. The CDR3: CATSGRAQETQYF. CDR3 bases: TGTGCCACCAGTGGCAGGGCCCAAGAGACCCAGTACTTC.

The table lists this clonotype with many counts. CDR3 coding DNA: TGTGCCAGCATGACAGTCGACCAGCCCCAGCATTTT. Translating it yields CASMTVDQPQHF. This rearrangement joins TRBV28 to TRBJ1-5, with a possible D match to TRBD1 (5 bases). With 7 bases removed from V and 7 bases from J, the gap between germline ends came to 11 bases. This CDR3 is 12 amino acids long. CDR1 MDHEN and CDR2 SYDVKM come from the germline V gene.

This clonotype was picked up many times. V is TRBV5-1 and J is TRBJ2-7; TRBD2 aligns across 8 bases. The germline V gene has CDR1 SGHRS and CDR2 YFSETQ. This CDR3 region has 17 residues. Trimming removed 3 bases from V and 2 bases from J; junction bases left unmatched: 13. CDR3 in amino acids: CASSSTPSSGRTYEQYF. CDR3 DNA: TGCGCCAGCAGCTCGACCCCTTCCAGCGGGAGAACCTACGAGCAGTACTTC.

This clonotype came up many times. The V call is TRBV7-8, the J call TRBJ2-5, with TRBD2 matching 8 bases. The CDR3 is 15 residues long. Germline V CDR1 and CDR2: SGHVS, FQNEAQ. Germline trimming cut 7 bases from V and 5 bases from J; bases unmatched to any gene: 12. The CDR3 DNA is TGTGCCAGCACAAGCGGGAGTGTCTCAGGGGAGACCCAGTACTTC. It encodes CASTSGSVSGETQYF.

This clonotype came up many times. This chain uses TRBV3-1 with TRBJ2-3; D is uncertain. The CDR3 consists of 14 residues. Trimming cost V 3 bases and J 1 base, with 8 bases left between them. Germline values: CDR1 LGHDT, CDR2 YNNKEL (reference sequence). The DNA for the CDR3 is TGTGCCAGCAGCCATGTAGTCCGCACAGATACGCAGTATTTT. Its translation: CASSHVVRTDTQYF.

This clonotype was found a few times. The chain employs TRBV19 and TRBJ2-5, with 8 bases fitting TRBD1. CDR1 and CDR2 from the germline V gene are LNHDA and SQIVND (reference sequence). This CDR3 comprises 14 residues. The V gene end was trimmed by 5 bases and the J gene end by 2 bases; junction bases not matched to a gene: 4. Here the CDR3 reads CASSPGQVQETQYF. CDR3 sequence (DNA): TGTGCCAGTAGTCCGGGACAGGTACAAGAGACCCAGTACTTC.

The chain has TRBV5-1 and TRBJ2-3; D gene uncertain. CDR3 length: 14 residues. From germline, CDR1 is SGHRS and CDR2 YFSETQ. Trimming cost V 7 bases and J 3 bases, with 15 bases left between them. The CDR3 nucleotides read TGCGCCAGCTTCTCCCACCAGTGGACAGATACGCAGTATTTT. It yields the protein CASFSHQWTDTQYF.